This passage covers 27 T cell receptor beta chains from one sample sequenced in a study of long-term antiretroviral therapy in people with HIV. Survey level was the resolution at which the v3.0 immunoSEQ assay ran. Using immunoSEQ multiplex PCR, the repertoire was profiled, and TCRdb retains in-frame clones only, with some absent. This table holds about 18,000 clones, 75% to 95% found once. Source: unsorted PBMCs, taken 3 years after starting antiretroviral therapy. These TCRs come from a man aged 45 to 65 with HIV.

V is TRBV5-1 and J is TRBJ2-7, with D unclear. The CDR3 runs to 14 residues. Trimming took off 5 bases at V and 0 bases at J, with 12 bases between the two ends. From germline, CDR1 is SGHRS and CDR2 YFSETQ. DNA for the CDR3: TGCGCCAGCAGGCAAGAGGCATCCTCCTACGAGCAGTACTTC. Its translation is CASRQEASSYEQYF.

This sequence joins TRBV5-4 and TRBJ1-4, with D possibly TRBD1 on 6 matching bases. CDR3 length: 15 amino acids. Trimming removed 4 bases from V and 0 bases from J, with 10 bases in between. CDR1 is SGHNT and CDR2 is YYREEE in the germline V gene (reference sequence). CDR3 loop: CASSVDSATNEKLFF. The CDR3 region has the DNA TGTGCCAGCAGCGTGGACAGTGCAACTAATGAAAAACTGTTTTTT.

The chain joins TRBV12-5 to TRBJ1-1; a possible D gene is TRBD1 (5 bases). Trimming shortened V by 5 bases and J by 0 bases, and 16 bases separated the two germline ends. The length of the CDR3 is 16 residues. Germline V lookup: CDR1 LGHNT, CDR2 FRNRAP. CDR3 DNA sequence: TGTGCTAGTGGTCCTCTCGGGGGTATAATGAACACTGAAGCTTTCTTT. This encodes CASGPLGGIMNTEAFF.

The chain combines TRBV30 with TRBJ2-2; D remains ambiguous. The CDR3 consists of 11 residues. Trimming left V 2 bases short and J 3 bases short, with 1 base between. CDR1 GTSNPN and CDR2 SVGIG come from the germline V gene (reference sequence). The CDR3 DNA reads TGTGCCTGGAGTTACACCGGGGAGCTGTTTTTT. Amino acid sequence: CAWSYTGELFF.

The chain joins TRBV5-5 to TRBJ2-1, with 9 nucleotides matching TRBD2. Germline V gives CDR1 SGHKS, CDR2 YYEKEE (reference sequence). The ends lost 0 bases at V and 2 bases at J; junction bases unmatched: 6. The CDR3 sequence is 17 residues long. The CDR3 sequence: CASSLAWVAGAYNEQFF. As DNA, the CDR3 is TGTGCCAGCAGCTTGGCCTGGGTAGCGGGGGCCTACAATGAGCAGTTCTTC.

This chain uses TRBV30 with TRBJ1-2; 7 nucleotides agree with TRBD1. The CDR3 is 15 amino acids. The germline V gene has CDR1 GTSNPN and CDR2 SVGIG (reference sequence). V trimming: 0 bases; J trimming: 1 base; junction bases outside the gene matches: 5. CDR3 amino acids: CAWSVGYRGNYGYTF. The CDR3 DNA follows: TGTGCCTGGAGTGTCGGGTACAGGGGTAACTATGGCTACACCTTC.

The chain carries TRBV27 and TRBJ2-7; the D gene is possibly TRBD2 (7 bases). Between the trimmed V and J ends, which lost 4 bases and 3 bases, there was a span of 13 bases. CDR1 and CDR2 (germline): MNHEY, SMNVEV (reference sequence). The CDR3 sequence is 14 residues long. CDR3 DNA sequence: TGTGCCAGCAGTTGGAGGGAGGGGGGCTACGAGCAGTACTTC. Translating it yields CASSWREGGYEQYF.

CDR3 protein: CASSYSGQGADTQYF. CDR3 nucleotide sequence: TGTGCCAGCAGTTACTCGGGACAGGGGGCAGATACGCAGTATTTT. The gene calls are TRBV6-5 and TRBJ2-3; TRBD1 agrees at 11 bases. With 0 bases clipped from V and 4 bases from J, the junction kept 0 bases outside the gene matches. Germline V CDR1 and CDR2: MNHEY, SVGAGI. The CDR3 spans 15 residues.

CDR3 coding DNA: TGTGCCAGCAGGGCAAGGACAGAGTTTTCACCCCTCCACTTT. Translation: CASRARTEFSPLHF. This rearrangement joins TRBV2 to TRBJ1-6; D perhaps matches TRBD1 (6 bases). The V end was cut by 6 bases, the J end by 9 bases, with 15 bases between. Germline V gene lookup returns CDR1 SNHLY and CDR2 FYNNEI. The CDR3 length is 14 residues.

Only a few counts were recorded for this clone. The J gene is TRBJ1-2, the V gene TRBV4-1; 8 positions agree with TRBD1. Germline V lookup: CDR1 MGHRA, CDR2 YSYEKL. The J segment lost 4 bases and the V segment lost 1 base, leaving 5 bases of the junction unmatched. The CDR3 is made up of 15 amino acids. The CDR3 here is CASSQGTGGGYGYTF. The CDR3 DNA is TGCGCCAGCAGCCAAGGAACAGGGGGAGGCTATGGCTACACCTTC.

The chain employs TRBV5-6 and TRBJ2-7; D is unclear. Trimming removed 2 bases at V and 2 bases at J, with 8 bases between. Per germline, CDR1 SGHDT and CDR2 YYEEEE. The CDR3 has 13 amino acids. CDR3 nucleotides: TGTGCCAGCAGCTTCAAGGTCCCCTACGAGCAGTACTTC. It yields the protein CASSFKVPYEQYF.

The gene calls are TRBV4-3 and TRBJ1-2, with D hard to call. V was cut by 4 bases and J by 2 bases, with 11 bases left in between. This CDR3 region has 14 residues. From germline, CDR1 is LGHNA and CDR2 YSLEER. DNA for the CDR3: TGCGCCAGCAGCCGGGCCGGTGCGAACTATGGCTACACCTTC. Its translation is CASSRAGANYGYTF.

The J gene is TRBJ1-1, the V gene TRBV5-1; D remains unclear. The germline V gene has CDR1 SGHRS and CDR2 YFSETQ. V lost 5 bases, J lost 7 bases, and 12 bases lay in between. This CDR3 has 12 residues. The CDR3 loop reads CASSKTRDEAFF. CDR3 nucleotide sequence: TGCGCCAGCAGTAAAACAAGGGATGAAGCTTTCTTT.

The chain couples TRBV10-2 to TRBJ2-2; D call uncertain. CDR3 length: 13 residues. With 6 bases removed from V and 5 bases from J, the gap between germline ends came to 10 bases. CDR1 is WSHSY and CDR2 is SAAADI in the germline V gene. The chain's CDR3 is CASREQLTGELFF. As DNA, the CDR3 is TGCGCCAGCAGAGAACAGCTGACCGGGGAGCTGTTTTTT.

The J gene is TRBJ1-6, the V gene TRBV15; no definite D call. The CDR3 has 14 residues. Trimming pared 3 bases from V and 7 bases from J, leaving 10 bases between. CDR1 LNHNV and CDR2 YYDKDF come from the germline V gene (reference sequence). CDR3 region: CATSRREGNSPLHF. Written as DNA, the CDR3 is TGTGCCACCAGCAGGAGGGAGGGCAATTCACCCCTCCACTTT.

The chain joins TRBV5-8 to TRBJ2-1; the match to TRBD2 covers 11 bases. CDR1 is SGHTS, CDR2 YDEGEE, per germline. This CDR3 is built from 15 residues. V lost 2 bases, J lost 7 bases, and 5 bases stayed unmatched. As DNA, the CDR3 is TGTGCCAGCAGCTTTCTAGCGGGGGGCATGAATGAGCAGTTCTTC. This translates into CASSFLAGGMNEQFF.

The genes are TRBV2 and TRBJ2-7; tentatively, D is TRBD1 (6 bases). Germline V lookup: CDR1 SNHLY, CDR2 FYNNEI. CDR3 size: 13 residues. V was pared by 8 bases and J by 3 bases, with 14 bases between. For the CDR3, the DNA is TGTGCCAGCGAGGACAGAAGCAGCTACGAGCAGTACTTC. Translation gives CASEDRSSYEQYF.

V gene TRBV29-1 combines with J gene TRBJ2-3, with D possibly matching TRBD2 (6 bases). CDR1 and CDR2 from the germline V gene are SQVTM and ANQGSEA. The CDR3 is 13 residues long. V shed 4 bases and J shed 3 bases, with 11 bases lying between them. The CDR3 DNA reads as TGCAGCGTTGCCCAGGGAGGAACAGATACGCAGTATTTT. This sequence encodes CSVAQGGTDTQYF.

The chain is built from TRBV19 and TRBJ2-4, with unresolved D. The germline gives CDR1 LNHDA, CDR2 SQIVND (reference sequence). The CDR3 covers 13 residues. The V end was cut by 5 bases, the J end by 5 bases, with 10 bases between. CDR3 in amino acids: CASSPSLENIQYF. CDR3 DNA sequence: TGTGCCAGTAGTCCATCCTTAGAAAACATTCAGTACTTC.

The J gene is TRBJ2-3, the V gene TRBV2; 7 bases match TRBD1. This CDR3 comprises 19 residues. Per the germline V gene, CDR1 is SNHLY and CDR2 is FYNNEI. V lost 4 bases and J lost 3; bases outside the gene matches: 19. This CDR3 is CASSGLPGQQNRRTDTQYF. Here the CDR3 DNA reads TGTGCCAGCAGTGGACTTCCGGGACAGCAAAACCGCAGAACAGATACGCAGTATTTT.

This chain connects TRBV15 to TRBJ1-1; D unclear. The CDR3 runs to 14 residues. Germline V gene data show CDR1 as LNHNV and CDR2 as YYDKDF (reference sequence). V lost 0 bases and J lost 4, with 9 bases in between. CDR3 loop: CATSRDGGFTEAFF. In DNA form, the CDR3 reads TGTGCCACCAGCAGAGATGGAGGGTTCACTGAAGCTTTCTTT.

The V call is TRBV25-1, the J call TRBJ2-2; 7 bases align to TRBD1. Per the germline V gene, CDR1 is MGHDK and CDR2 is SYGVNS. After removal of 0 bases from V and 2 bases from J, the junction contained 3 bases not matched to a gene. This CDR3 has 16 amino acids. CDR3 loop: CASSEYKGANTGELFF. The CDR3, as DNA: TGTGCCAGCAGTGAATACAAGGGGGCTAACACCGGGGAGCTGTTTTTT.

This CDR3 is CASSFEYEQYF. In DNA form, the CDR3 reads TGTGCCAGCAGCTTTGAGTACGAGCAGTACTTC. The chain carries TRBV5-6 and TRBJ2-7, with unresolved D. Germline loops: CDR1 SGHDT, CDR2 YYEEEE. The CDR3 contains 11 residues. With 2 bases removed from V and 4 bases from J, the gap between germline ends came to 4 bases.

V gene TRBV27 combines with J gene TRBJ2-3; D gene uncertain. Germline CDR1 reads MNHEY; CDR2 reads SMNVEV (reference sequence). The CDR3 is made up of 12 amino acids. The V gene lost 4 bases and the J gene lost 10 bases, with 12 bases spanning the gap. CDR3 bases: TGTGCCAGCAGTTCAGGCCTAGAATCGCAGTATTTT. This encodes CASSSGLESQYF.

The chain's CDR3 is CASSSATGANYGYTF. In DNA, the CDR3 is TGTGCCAGCAGTTCCGCGACAGGGGCTAACTATGGCTACACCTTC. The chain recombines TRBV27 with TRBJ1-2; TRBD1 agrees at 8 bases. V lost 4 bases and J lost 0; bases outside the gene matches: 4. CDR1 MNHEY and CDR2 SMNVEV come from the germline V gene (reference sequence). The CDR3 contains 15 residues.

The chain employs TRBV2 and TRBJ2-7; TRBD1 matches at 9 bases. CDR3 length equals 14 residues. V gave up 5 bases and J gave up 7 bases; unmatched junction bases: 9. Looked up from germline, CDR1 is SNHLY and CDR2 is FYNNEI. The CDR3 protein is CASSSRDRVREQYF. CDR3 nucleotide sequence: TGTGCCAGCAGTTCCCGGGACAGGGTGCGGGAGCAGTACTTC.

The genes are TRBV27 and TRBJ1-2; D not certain. V lost 5 bases to trimming and J lost 1 base, with 20 bases between them. Per the germline V gene, CDR1 is MNHEY and CDR2 is SMNVEV (reference sequence). The length of the CDR3 is 17 residues. DNA for the CDR3: TGTGCCAGCAGTGACTCCCATTCTTTGCTATATAACTATGGCTACACCTTC. Translation gives CASSDSHSLLYNYGYTF.